Below, 20 T cell receptor beta chains from the same sample are listed, as sequenced in a study of cytomegalovirus exposure and HLA in healthy donors. In the PCR, 60 Vbeta and 13 Jbeta primers were used. The method was immunoSEQ multiplex PCR; TCRdb's version includes in-frame clones alone and lacks a portion of them. The sample holds some 170,000 clones, roughly 76% seen once. The sequenced sample was PBMCs. These receptors originate from a woman between 50 and 59 years old in good health and CMV-seronegative.

The chain is built from TRBV7-4 and TRBJ2-1, with D possibly TRBD2 on 5 matching bases. The CDR3 totals 16 residues. Germline values: CDR1 SGHVT, CDR2 SQSDAQ. The CDR3 DNA reads TGTGCTCGGAGTCCTGAGAGGGCTAGCTCCTACAATGAGCAGTTCTTC. Translation gives CARSPERASSYNEQFF.

This chain connects TRBV29-1 to TRBJ2-2; TRBD2 matches 8 bases. CDR1 is SQVTM, CDR2 ANQGSEA, per germline. This CDR3 contains 14 residues. V shed 6 bases, J shed 6 bases, and the junction held 9 bases outside the gene matches. CDR3: CSVAGEEVSGELFF. CDR3 coding DNA: TGCAGCGTAGCGGGAGAGGAGGTTTCCGGGGAGCTGTTTTTT.

As concerns this clone: Other nucleotide sequences in the sample specify the same CDR3. This chain joins TRBV7-2 and TRBJ2-1, with TRBD2 matching over 9 bases. The length of the CDR3 is 14 residues. Trimming cost V 3 bases and J 4 bases; bases outside gene matches: 1. Germline-derived CDR1 and CDR2 are SGHTA and FQGNSA. The CDR3 bases are TGTGCCAGCAGCTTTAGCGGGGGATACAATGAGCAGTTCTTC. The encoded protein is CASSFSGGYNEQFF.

J is TRBJ1-5 and V is TRBV19; D may be TRBD1 (6 bases). Trimming left V 5 bases short and J 4 bases short, with 12 bases between. Germline CDR1 is LNHDA and CDR2 is SQIVND (reference sequence). The CDR3 has 14 amino acids. In nucleotides, the CDR3 is TGTGCCAGTAGTCCAAGGACAGCGAATCAGCCCCAGCATTTT. Translating it yields CASSPRTANQPQHF.

This clone has just one count. The chain has TRBV6-5 and TRBJ2-7; D is unresolved. The CDR3 is 12 amino acids. Germline CDR1 reads MNHEY; CDR2 reads SVGAGI. V lost 6 bases and J lost 0, with 6 bases in between. This CDR3 reads CASRAYSYEQYF. The CDR3 DNA reads as TGTGCCAGCAGGGCATACTCCTACGAGCAGTACTTC.

The V gene is TRBV4-3, the J gene TRBJ2-7; 8 positions match TRBD1. V shed 4 bases, J shed 2 bases, and the junction held 4 bases outside the gene matches. The CDR3 runs to 14 residues. Germline values: CDR1 LGHNA, CDR2 YSLEER. The DNA for the CDR3 is TGCGCCAGCAGCCCCGGGACAGGCGCCTACGAGCAGTACTTC. This codes for CASSPGTGAYEQYF.

This clone was seen only a few times. The chain uses TRBV19 and TRBJ2-2; 7 nucleotides match TRBD1. V was pared by 7 bases and J by 2 bases, with 4 bases of the junction left unmatched. This CDR3 comprises 14 residues. Germline CDR1 and CDR2: LNHDA and SQIVND (reference sequence). CDR3 amino acids: CASTQGSNTGELFF. DNA of the CDR3: TGTGCCAGTACACAGGGGTCTAACACCGGGGAGCTGTTTTTT.

The chain joins TRBV7-2 to TRBJ2-4; 9 bases line up with TRBD1. Germline loops: CDR1 SGHTA, CDR2 FQGNSA. Unmatched junction bases numbered 7, after V lost 1 base and J lost 15 bases. The CDR3 sequence is 13 residues long. The CDR3 region is CASSLDGQGTSYF. The CDR3 DNA sequence: TGTGCCAGCAGCTTAGACGGACAGGGGACATCGTACTTC.

V and J are TRBV5-6 and TRBJ2-7; 13 bases line up with TRBD2. This CDR3 has 14 residues. V shed 4 bases, J shed 5 bases, and the junction held 3 bases outside the gene matches. CDR1 and CDR2 (germline): SGHDT, YYEEEE. The CDR3 DNA is TGTGCCAGCAGCCGGACTAGCGGGAGTCACGAGCAGTACTTC. The encoded protein is CASSRTSGSHEQYF.

The gene calls are TRBV5-1 and TRBJ2-5; 12 nucleotides align to TRBD2. The germline CDR1 and CDR2 sequences are SGHRS and YFSETQ. This CDR3 contains 16 residues. V dropped 1 base and J dropped 7; count of bases not matched to a gene: 8. CDR3 protein: CASSLRTSGDPGTQYF. The CDR3 DNA follows: TGCGCCAGCAGCTTGCGGACTAGCGGGGACCCGGGGACCCAGTACTTC.

This clone came up once. This chain uses TRBV5-8 with TRBJ1-4; a weak D match, TRBD1 (6 bases). The CDR3 has 16 amino acids. The V gene's germline CDR1 is SGHTS and CDR2 YDEGEE. Trimming removed 0 bases at V and 0 bases at J, with 9 bases between. The CDR3 DNA is TGTGCCAGCAGCTTGGGAGACAGGACAACTAATGAAAAACTGTTTTTT. Encoded protein: CASSLGDRTTNEKLFF.

The chain links TRBV5-6 to TRBJ2-5, with TRBD1 as a possible D gene (6 bases). There are 14 residues in the CDR3. Trimming took off 7 bases at V and 4 bases at J, with 17 bases between the two ends. Germline CDR1 SGHDT, CDR2 YYEEEE. The CDR3 protein is CASGRGPERETQYF. Written as DNA, the CDR3 is TGTGCCAGCGGCAGGGGCCCGGAACGAGAGACCCAGTACTTC.

The rearrangement links TRBV28 to TRBJ2-5; D might be TRBD1 (6 bases). The DNA end is more similar to TRBJ2-7, so the J call may be wrong. Germline CDR1 and CDR2: MDHEN and SYDVKM. The CDR3 runs 14 residues. The CDR3: CASISEQGAYEQYF. CDR3 nucleotide sequence: TGTGCCAGTATCTCGGAACAGGGAGCGTACGAGCAGTACTTC.

The chain recombines TRBV29-1 with TRBJ2-5; TRBD2 is a possible D gene (6 bases). This CDR3 contains 13 residues. Germline V gene data show CDR1 as SQVTM and CDR2 as ANQGSEA. V was pared by 6 bases and J by 5 bases, with 16 bases between. CDR3 sequence reads: CSVVGTLGETQYF. For the CDR3, the DNA is TGCAGCGTAGTAGGGACTCTTGGGGAGACCCAGTACTTC.

The count of this clone is one. V usage is TRBV4-1 and J usage is TRBJ2-5; 14 bases align to TRBD2. Trimming at V came to 3 bases and at J to 4 bases, leaving 22 bases not matched to a gene. The germline CDR1 and CDR2 sequences are MGHRA and YSYEKL. CDR3 length: 22 residues. The CDR3 nucleotides read TGCGCCAGCAGCCAGGGCAGTAGACTAGCGGGGGGGCCGGGGGCGATCGGAGAGACCCAGTACTTC. This sequence encodes CASSQGSRLAGGPGAIGETQYF.

This clone was detected a few times. The V call is TRBV28, the J call TRBJ2-5; 7 nucleotides match TRBD1. V shed 6 bases and J 4 bases; nucleotides not matched to a gene: 5. The CDR3 extends over 13 amino acids. From germline, CDR1 is MDHEN and CDR2 SYDVKM. CDR3 protein: CASRRGGAETQYF. The DNA for the CDR3 is TGTGCCAGCAGAAGAGGGGGCGCAGAGACCCAGTACTTC.

The DNA for the CDR3 is TGTGCCACCCGAGGGGGGGGCGCTTTCTTT. It specifies CATRGGGAFF. The chain is built from TRBV6-1 and TRBJ1-1; perhaps TRBD1 as D (6 bases). CDR1 and CDR2 from the germline V gene are MNHNS and SASEGT. The V and J ends lost 10 bases and 11 bases respectively, with 14 bases between them. This CDR3 spans 10 amino acids.

The rearrangement uses TRBV5-1 and TRBJ2-3; tentatively, D is TRBD2 (5 bases). This CDR3 has 13 amino acids. V was shortened by 2 bases and J by 4 bases, with 8 bases between the two germline ends. Germline assignment: CDR1 SGHRS and CDR2 YFSETQ. CDR3 sequence: CASSFGGSDTQYF. The CDR3 DNA reads TGCGCCAGCAGCTTCGGAGGATCAGATACGCAGTATTTT.

This clone came up a few times. The chain carries TRBV5-1 and TRBJ2-3, with a tentative D call TRBD2 (5 bases). CDR1 SGHRS and CDR2 YFSETQ come from the germline V gene. CDR3 length: 16 residues. V dropped 0 bases and J dropped 4 bases, with 15 bases sitting between them. The CDR3 spells CASSLEPSSLSDTQYF. The CDR3 DNA is TGCGCCAGCAGCTTGGAGCCTAGCTCTCTTTCAGATACGCAGTATTTT.

The V and J genes are TRBV5-1 and TRBJ1-3; 9 nucleotides line up with TRBD1. J lost 2 bases, V lost 0 bases, and 3 bases had no gene match. Germline lookup yields CDR1 SGHRS and CDR2 YFSETQ. The CDR3 totals 16 residues. The CDR3: CASSLAWDRAGNTIYF. The CDR3, as DNA: TGCGCCAGCAGCTTGGCCTGGGACAGGGCTGGAAACACCATATATTTT.